One sample yielded the 5 T cell receptor beta chains listed below, sequenced in a study of blood T cell repertoires in COVID-19. Produced via immunoSEQ multiplex PCR; TCRdb's table is partial and in-frame only. The data hold roughly 300,000 clones, with roughly nine tenths observed a single time. The sequencing sample was made of peripheral blood. These receptors all stem from a woman aged 25 to 39 with COVID-19, enrolled during active disease.

The chain couples TRBV25-1 to TRBJ2-2; maybe TRBD2 (6 bases). The CDR3 has 17 residues. Trimming took 5 bases from V and 1 from J, leaving 17 bases between them. The germline V gene has CDR1 MGHDK and CDR2 SYGVNS. For the CDR3, the DNA is TGTGCCAGCAGTAACGTGCGGGGTAAACAGAACACCGGGGAGCTGTTTTTT. Translation gives CASSNVRGKQNTGELFF.

In its sample, this clone was seen once. The chain is built from TRBV11-2 and TRBJ2-2, with TRBD1 matching 9 bases. The germline gives CDR1 SGHAT, CDR2 FQNNGV. With V trimmed by 4 bases and J by 3 bases, 12 bases remained unmatched. The CDR3 loop spans 18 amino acids. CDR3 residues: CASSSTHTGGAYTGELFF. In nucleotides, the CDR3 is TGTGCCAGCAGCTCCACCCATACAGGGGGCGCTTACACCGGGGAGCTGTTTTTT.

The chain carries TRBV10-3 and TRBJ1-5; 7 positions agree with TRBD1. The J segment lost 2 bases and the V segment lost 10 bases, leaving 8 bases of the junction unmatched. The length of the CDR3 is 14 residues. CDR1 and CDR2 from the germline V gene are ENHRY and SYGVKD. CDR3 region: CATKTGTGNQPQHF. The CDR3 nucleotides are TGTGCCACAAAGACAGGGACGGGCAATCAGCCCCAGCATTTT.

The genes are TRBV7-9 and TRBJ2-7; 9 bases align to TRBD2. This CDR3 is 13 amino acids long. Germline-derived CDR1 and CDR2 are SEHNR and FQNEAQ (reference sequence). J gave up 5 bases and V 4 bases, and 3 bases lay outside the gene matches. The CDR3 sequence: CASSYSGSHEQYF. The DNA of the CDR3 is TGTGCCAGCAGCTATAGCGGGAGTCACGAGCAGTACTTC.

This clone was seen only once. This chain connects TRBV29-1 to TRBJ1-2; unclear D gene. Germline assignment: CDR1 SQVTM and CDR2 ANQGSEA. There are 12 residues in the CDR3. Trimming pared 3 bases from V and 6 bases from J, leaving 11 bases between. CDR3 sequence reads: CSVDPGVDGYTF. The DNA for the CDR3 is TGCAGCGTTGATCCGGGTGTGGATGGCTACACCTTC.